Presented here are 13 T cell receptor beta chains from one specimen sequenced in a study of Ad26.COV2.S vaccination and SARS-CoV-2 variants. Stated treatment: around 19 received Ad26.COV2.S at low or high dose, single or two shots; a few received placebo; per-sample allocation not given. Vaccine and placebo recipients were sampled on day 63 after the first injection. TCRdb's table, derived via immunoSEQ multiplex PCR, lists solely in-frame clones and lacks some. The sample includes 300,000 to 350,000 clones, roughly 86% of them seen just once. This specimen consisted of peripheral blood, obtained in a trial of Ad26.COV2.S vaccine versus placebo. These receptors all stem from a person between 18 and 60 years old who received the Ad26.COV2.S COVID-19 vaccine or a placebo.

This chain connects TRBV10-3 to TRBJ2-7; 8 bases match TRBD1. From germline, CDR1 is ENHRY and CDR2 SYGVKD. Unmatched junction bases numbered 2, after V lost 6 bases and J lost 1 base. The CDR3 sequence is 13 residues long. CDR3 loop: CAISWDRSYEQYF. The CDR3 region has the DNA TGTGCCATCAGCTGGGACAGGTCCTACGAGCAGTACTTC.

The gene calls are TRBV7-2 and TRBJ2-1; possibly TRBD1 for D (6 bases). CDR3 size: 16 residues. V shed 0 bases and J shed 8 bases, with 17 bases lying between them. Germline V CDR1 and CDR2: SGHTA, FQGNSA. The CDR3: CASSLARSQGSHEQFF. The CDR3 bases are TGTGCCAGCAGCTTAGCTCGTTCCCAGGGGAGCCATGAGCAGTTCTTC.

The V call is TRBV6-2 or TRBV6-3, the J call TRBJ1-2, with TRBD1 as a possible D gene (5 bases). Germline lookup yields CDR1 MNHEY and CDR2 SVGEGT. This CDR3 comprises 16 residues. V was shortened by 6 bases and J by 3 bases, with 20 bases between the two germline ends. CDR3 sequence: CASSSRADGGYYGYTF. The CDR3 DNA follows: TGTGCCAGCAGCTCTCGCGCGGACGGGGGATACTATGGCTACACCTTC.

As concerns this clone: The germline gene is not matched at one end of the junction; a read error may be the cause. The V call is TRBV4-3, the J call TRBJ1-1; TRBD1 agrees at 9 bases. CDR1 and CDR2 (germline): LGHNA, YSLEER. This CDR3 is 13 amino acids long. As DNA, the CDR3 is TGCGCCAGCAGCCAAGATGAGGGGACAGGGCCTCACTTT. Its protein is CASSQDEGTGPHF.

This clone was detected once. The chain uses TRBV7-9 and TRBJ1-1; no clear D. This CDR3 is built from 13 residues. Germline V lookup: CDR1 SEHNR, CDR2 FQNEAQ (reference sequence). V lost 3 bases, J lost 0 bases, and 5 bases lay in between. Here the CDR3 reads CASSFEMNTEAFF. CDR3 DNA sequence: TGTGCCAGCAGCTTCGAAATGAACACTGAAGCTTTCTTT.

This clone has just one count. J is TRBJ1-1 and V is TRBV10-3, with 7 bases matching TRBD1. Germline values: CDR1 ENHRY, CDR2 SYGVKD. CDR3 length: 13 residues. Trimming took 7 bases from V and 3 from J; bases not matched to a gene: 5. The CDR3 nucleotides are TGTGCCATCAAAGAACAGGGGTACACTGAAGCTTTCTTT. This translates into CAIKEQGYTEAFF.

V is TRBV7-2 and J is TRBJ2-1; D not certain. The CDR3 totals 15 residues. V lost 1 base and J lost 4, with 11 bases in between. CDR1 and CDR2 from the germline V gene are SGHTA and FQGNSA. The chain's CDR3 is CASSLEGYLYNEQFF. CDR3 bases: TGTGCCAGCAGCTTAGAAGGGTACCTATACAATGAGCAGTTCTTC.

The V gene is TRBV6-5, the J gene TRBJ2-7, with TRBD2 matching over 7 bases. The V gene's germline CDR1 is MNHEY and CDR2 SVGAGI. With V trimmed by 6 bases and J by 3 bases, 11 bases remained unmatched. The CDR3 totals 15 residues. CDR3 sequence reads: CASSRGTKIDYEQYF. CDR3 bases: TGTGCCAGCAGCCGCGGGACTAAGATTGACTACGAGCAGTACTTC.

The CDR3: CASSLRWSWTEAFF. CDR3 DNA sequence: TGTGCCAGCAGCCTTAGGTGGAGTTGGACTGAAGCTTTCTTT. This chain links TRBV7-2 with TRBJ1-1, with D unclear. This CDR3 is 14 amino acids long. Germline V lookup: CDR1 SGHTA, CDR2 FQGNSA. V was clipped by 5 bases and J by 5 bases, with 15 bases between them.

The J gene is TRBJ1-6, the V gene TRBV5-1, with TRBD1 identical over 7 bases. Germline V gives CDR1 SGHRS, CDR2 YFSETQ. This CDR3 comprises 15 residues. The V gene end was trimmed by 3 bases and the J gene end by 5 bases; junction bases not matched to a gene: 5. CDR3 amino acids: CASSSQTGNNSPLHF. CDR3 in DNA: TGCGCCAGCAGCTCGCAGACAGGGAATAATTCACCCCTCCACTTT.

This chain joins TRBV5-1 and TRBJ2-1, with D possibly being TRBD2 (6 bases). Germline-derived CDR1 and CDR2 are SGHRS and YFSETQ. The CDR3 sequence is 15 residues long. The V and J ends lost 3 bases and 0 bases respectively, with 10 bases between them. The CDR3 reads CASSSAAGSYNEQFF. Here the CDR3 DNA reads TGCGCCAGCAGCTCGGCAGCGGGCTCCTACAATGAGCAGTTCTTC. The complete variable domain, with remaining parts taken from reference TRBV5-1 and TRBJ2-1, reads KAGVTQTPRYLIKTRGQQVTLSCSPISGHRSVSWYQQTPGQGLQFLFEYFSETQRNKGNFPGRFSGRQFSNSRSEMNVSTLELGDSALYLCASSSAAGSYNEQFFGPGTRLTVL.

This chain uses TRBV9 with TRBJ2-3, with 10 bases matching TRBD2. The J segment lost 4 bases and the V segment lost 0 bases, leaving 8 bases of the junction unmatched. The CDR3 contains 17 residues. The V gene's germline CDR1 is SGDLS and CDR2 YYNGEE. CDR3 region: CASSVAPQSGGADTQYF. The CDR3 DNA reads as TGTGCCAGCAGCGTAGCCCCCCAAAGCGGGGGGGCAGATACGCAGTATTTT.

Details on this clone: The same CDR3 is also encoded by other DNA sequences in this sample. CDR3 loop: CASSIGTGVNYGYTF. The CDR3 DNA follows: TGTGCCAGTAGTATAGGGACAGGGGTGAACTATGGCTACACCTTC. This chain connects TRBV19 to TRBJ1-2; the match to TRBD1 covers 9 bases. J was trimmed by 2 bases and V by 1 base; bases with no gene match: 2. The CDR3 has 15 residues. CDR1 LNHDA and CDR2 SQIVND come from the germline V gene (reference sequence).